Following are 24 T cell receptor beta chains from one sample sequenced in a study of T cells in Graves' hyperthyroidism and ophthalmopathy. RNA transcripts were the template for amplifying TCR beta CDR3 regions. HTBI primers were employed in a first-round RT-PCR of the TCR CDR3. Using its own MiXCR run on the multiplex PCR reads, TCRdb lists one record per CDR3 protein. The table lists 360,000 or so distinct CDR3 sequences, about 15% of them singletons. Sequencing was done on a sample of blood. The receptors shown here come from a woman aged 55-69 years with Graves' ophthalmopathy.

This clonotype has just a few counts. The chain joins TRBV6-2 or TRBV6-3 to TRBJ2-1; D may correspond to TRBD1 or TRBD2 (5 bases each). Germline V gene lookup returns CDR1 MNHEY and CDR2 SVGEGT. The CDR3 contains 15 residues. Between the trimmed V and J ends, which lost 5 bases and 8 bases, there was a span of 19 bases. The CDR3 here is CASSGGQFPQYEQFF. The CDR3 nucleotides read TGTGCCAGCAGTGGGGGTCAGTTCCCACAATATGAGCAGTTCTTC.

This sequence joins TRBV3-1 and TRBJ2-1; 8 bases agree with TRBD2. The CDR3 is made up of 19 amino acids. The trim removed 0 bases at V and 3 bases at J, leaving 13 bases unmatched. The V gene's germline CDR1 is LGHDT and CDR2 YNNKEL (reference sequence). The CDR3 reads CASSQDPGLEQRGYNEQFF. The CDR3 DNA reads as TGTGCCAGCAGCCAAGACCCGGGACTAGAGCAGAGAGGCTACAATGAGCAGTTCTTC.

This clonotype was counted ten times or more. The V call is TRBV18, the J call TRBJ2-1, with TRBD2 matching 10 bases. CDR3 length: 15 amino acids. Looked up from germline, CDR1 is KGHSH and CDR2 is LQKENI. Trimming took 5 bases from V and 9 from J; bases not matched to a gene: 10. CDR3 sequence reads: CASSNGLAEGSEQFF. CDR3 bases: TGTGCCAGCTCAAACGGACTAGCGGAAGGGAGTGAGCAGTTCTTC.

This clonotype came up many times. For the CDR3, the DNA is TGTGCCTGGAGTTACAAAGAGACCCAGTACTTC. Translated: CAWSYKETQYF. The J gene is TRBJ2-5, the V gene TRBV30, with D uncertain. The CDR3 is 11 amino acids. Deletions cut 2 bases from V and 3 bases from J, with 4 bases between. Germline lookup yields CDR1 GTSNPN and CDR2 SVGIG (reference sequence).

The chain uses TRBV7-3 and TRBJ2-5; 14 nucleotides line up with TRBD2. The CDR3 runs to 16 residues. With 5 bases clipped from V and 5 bases from J, the junction kept 7 bases outside the gene matches. Per the germline V gene, CDR1 is SGHTA and CDR2 is FQGTGA. In DNA form, the CDR3 reads TGTGCCAGCAGCCACAGACTAGCGGGAGGGCCTGAGACCCAGTACTTC. It is translated as CASSHRLAGGPETQYF.

This clonotype has ten or more counts. The rearrangement uses TRBV20-1 and TRBJ1-2; a weak D match, TRBD1 (5 bases). CDR3 length: 13 residues. V was pared by 6 bases and J by 4 bases, with 15 bases between. Germline CDR1 reads DFQATT; CDR2 reads SNEGSKA (reference sequence). The CDR3 DNA follows: TGCAGTGCCCGATGGGGGTCTGGCTATGGCTACACCTTC. Amino acid sequence: CSARWGSGYGYTF.

The V gene is TRBV10-3, the J gene TRBJ2-2; 9 bases line up with TRBD1. There are 15 residues in the CDR3. CDR1 and CDR2 from the germline V gene are ENHRY and SYGVKD. V dropped 7 bases and J dropped 1; count of bases not matched to a gene: 4. In DNA, the CDR3 is TGTGCCATCAAGCCGGGACAGGGGAACACCGGGGAGCTGTTTTTT. Amino acid sequence: CAIKPGQGNTGELFF.

The V gene is TRBV29-1, the J gene TRBJ2-3; D uncertain. V lost 6 bases to trimming and J lost 2 bases, with 21 bases between them. The CDR3 sequence is 16 residues long. Germline CDR1 is SQVTM and CDR2 is ANQGSEA. CDR3 residues: CSVPSQTSSLTDTQYF. Written as DNA, the CDR3 is TGCAGCGTCCCCAGCCAGACGAGTTCACTCACAGATACGCAGTATTTT.

The rearrangement links TRBV2 to TRBJ2-1; D remains unclear. Trimming took off 5 bases at V and 2 bases at J, with 13 bases between the two ends. The CDR3 spans 15 residues. The germline V gene encodes CDR1 SNHLY and CDR2 FYNNEI. The CDR3 DNA reads as TGTGCCAGCAGTAGGAGAAGAGTAGCCTACAATGAGCAGTTCTTC. Protein product: CASSRRRVAYNEQFF.

This clonotype was seen repeatedly, ten times or more. The chain employs TRBV18 and TRBJ2-1, with 7 positions matching TRBD2. CDR3 length: 16 amino acids. Per the germline V gene, CDR1 is KGHSH and CDR2 is LQKENI. V shed 4 bases and J 9 bases; nucleotides not matched to a gene: 15. CDR3 nucleotide sequence: TGTGCCAGCTCACTAAGGAGCGGGAACGGTTTCGGTGAGCAGTTCTTC. Translating gives CASSLRSGNGFGEQFF.

This clonotype occurred many times. This chain joins TRBV28 and TRBJ2-1; TRBD2 matches 10 bases. The CDR3 has 15 amino acids. Germline CDR1 reads MDHEN; CDR2 reads SYDVKM. V lost 2 bases and J lost 6; bases outside the gene matches: 4. Here the CDR3 reads CASSLGTSAFNEQFF. CDR3 DNA: TGTGCCAGCAGTTTAGGGACTAGCGCCTTCAATGAGCAGTTCTTC.

Many counts were recorded for this clonotype. V is TRBV20-1 and J is TRBJ2-5; 14 bases align to TRBD2. The CDR3 extends over 15 amino acids. Per germline, CDR1 DFQATT and CDR2 SNEGSKA (reference sequence). V shed 6 bases, J shed 5 bases, and the junction held 8 bases outside the gene matches. The DNA of the CDR3 is TGCAGTGCAGACCCGGGACTAGCGGGAGCCGAGACCCAGTACTTC. Protein sequence: CSADPGLAGAETQYF.

This clonotype appeared many times. The chain is built from TRBV24-1 and TRBJ1-5; possibly TRBD1 for D (5 bases). The CDR3 consists of 14 residues. The germline V gene encodes CDR1 KGHDR and CDR2 SFDVKD. The V end was cut by 5 bases, the J end by 0 bases, with 7 bases between. The CDR3 spells CATSGQNSNQPQHF. CDR3 sequence (DNA): TGTGCCACCAGTGGACAGAATAGCAATCAGCCCCAGCATTTT.

The chain couples TRBV4-2 to TRBJ2-7; D may be TRBD1 (6 bases). The V end was cut by 3 bases, the J end by 2 bases, with 14 bases between. This CDR3 spans 15 amino acids. Germline CDR1 is LGHNA and CDR2 is YNFKEQ. CDR3 DNA: TGTGCCAGCAGCCAGACACAGGGTACCACCTACGAGCAGTACTTC. Protein: CASSQTQGTTYEQYF.

This clonotype has just a few counts. CDR3 region: CATSGRGNPGTQYF. The DNA for the CDR3 is TGTGCCACCAGTGGCCGGGGAAATCCGGGAACGCAGTATTTT. V gene TRBV24-1 combines with J gene TRBJ2-3; tentative D call: TRBD2 (5 bases). The CDR3 covers 14 residues. From germline, CDR1 is KGHDR and CDR2 SFDVKD. V gave up 5 bases and J gave up 9 bases, with 17 bases separating them.

This clonotype was seen repeatedly, ten times or more. The J gene is TRBJ2-1, the V gene TRBV2, with 9 nucleotides matching TRBD2. The V gene end was trimmed by 2 bases and the J gene end by 8 bases; junction bases not matched to a gene: 13. Germline V gene lookup returns CDR1 SNHLY and CDR2 FYNNEI. This CDR3 contains 17 residues. The CDR3 here is CASSELGASGTRHEQFF. DNA for the CDR3: TGTGCCAGCAGTGAATTGGGGGCTAGCGGGACCCGACATGAGCAGTTCTTC.

This clonotype was seen only a few times. For the CDR3, the DNA is TGCATTCTAGACGGGGAGCTGTTTTTT. The encoded protein is CILDGELFF. The rearrangement joins TRBV20-1 to TRBJ2-2; no clear D gene. Germline V lookup: CDR1 DFQATT, CDR2 SNEGSKA (reference sequence). The CDR3 sequence is 9 residues long.

The genes are TRBV19 and TRBJ1-5; 8 bases align to TRBD1. Germline values: CDR1 LNHDA, CDR2 SQIVND (reference sequence). V lost 5 bases to trimming and J lost 6 bases; unmatched junction nucleotides: 9. The CDR3 consists of 15 residues. The chain's CDR3 is CASSGRTGLPQPQHF. CDR3 coding DNA: TGTGCCAGTAGTGGGCGGACAGGGCTTCCTCAGCCCCAGCATTTT.

This chain uses TRBV19 with TRBJ2-1, with 8 bases matching TRBD2. Germline V CDR1 and CDR2: LNHDA, SQIVND (reference sequence). This CDR3 is 16 amino acids long. Losses at the gene ends were 8 bases for V and 1 base for J; bases not matched to a gene: 10. Here the CDR3 DNA reads TGTGCCAGTGCGGGGCGAGCGGGAGCTTCCTACAATGAGCAGTTCTTC. This encodes CASAGRAGASYNEQFF.

This clonotype was observed a few times. The chain employs TRBV7-3 and TRBJ2-1; D ambiguous. Deletions cut 2 bases from V and 8 bases from J, with 16 bases between. The CDR3 sequence is 15 residues long. Germline V CDR1 and CDR2: SGHTA, FQGTGA. In DNA, the CDR3 is TGTGCCAGCAGCTTATCAATGGACCCTTGGGATGAGCAGTTCTTC. Residues: CASSLSMDPWDEQFF.

The chain recombines TRBV28 with TRBJ1-5, with D perhaps TRBD1 (5 bases). Per the germline V gene, CDR1 is MDHEN and CDR2 is SYDVKM. Trimming cost V 4 bases and J 1 base, with 8 bases left between them. This CDR3 has 14 amino acids. CDR3: CASSSGASNQPQHF. DNA for the CDR3: TGTGCCAGCAGTTCCGGGGCAAGCAATCAGCCCCAGCATTTT.

This clonotype was seen at least ten times. This sequence joins TRBV18 and TRBJ2-7, with TRBD1 matching over 7 bases. Per the germline V gene, CDR1 is KGHSH and CDR2 is LQKENI. This CDR3 is 13 amino acids long. V shed 6 bases, J shed 6 bases, and the junction held 8 bases outside the gene matches. The CDR3 protein is CASSRQGGVEQYF. CDR3 bases: TGTGCCAGCTCGCGACAGGGTGGCGTCGAGCAGTACTTC.

The chain links TRBV20-1 to TRBJ2-7, with TRBD2 matching over 9 bases. CDR3 length equals 16 residues. Germline lookup yields CDR1 DFQATT and CDR2 SNEGSKA (reference sequence). V shed 0 bases and J 3 bases; nucleotides not matched to a gene: 9. The CDR3 coding sequence is TGCAGTGCTAGAGATGGGGGACTAGCCCTGAACTACGAGCAGTACTTC. Translating it yields CSARDGGLALNYEQYF.

This clonotype has just a few counts. The genes are TRBV20-1 and TRBJ2-1; TRBD2 might be the D (6 bases). V lost 5 bases, J lost 0 bases, and 32 bases lay in between. CDR1 and CDR2 (germline): DFQATT, SNEGSKA (reference sequence). CDR3 length: 21 amino acids. The CDR3 sequence: CSARARDARDSLTSSYNEQFF. The DNA of the CDR3 is TGCAGTGCTCGCGCGCGCGACGCCCGGGACTCCCTGACGAGCTCCTACAATGAGCAGTTCTTC.